The clone carrying this T cell receptor beta chain showed up many times. The record originates from a study of neurological immune-mediated disorders. In germline, CDR1 is SGHRS, CDR2 YFSETQ. CDR3 length equals 15 residues. V lost 4 bases and J lost 2; bases outside the gene matches: 4. In TCRdb, the 5' RACE reads were re-called with MiXCR into one record per CDR3 protein. Among about 120,000 distinct CDR3 sequences listed, about 3.4% were seen once. The receptor comes from a woman aged 25 to 39 with multiple sclerosis. The chain joins TRBV5-1 to TRBJ2-3; 10 bases are a match to TRBD2. Material for sequencing was PBMCs. In DNA, the CDR3 is TGCGCCAGCAGCCAAGCGGGGGGGATCACAGATACGCAGTATTTT. The encoded protein is CASSQAGGITDTQYF.